This T cell receptor (beta chain) was sequenced in a study of T-cell memory formation after mild COVID-19. Study details: TCR clusters were largely donor specific.

The sample holds a few counts of this clonotype. Its antigen is not identified. General observations from the study: Pre-infection memory harbored some responding clones, suggesting cross-reactive memory joined. CD4+ clones that contracted lay mainly in CM and EM; CD8+ ones lay in EMRA. Clones that shrank (day 15 to 85) were balanced CD4/CD8, whereas later expanders leaned CD4+.

The germline V gene encodes CDR1 MNHEY and CDR2 SVGEGT. The CDR3 runs to 16 residues. V shed 0 bases and J shed 6 bases, with 17 bases lying between them. Via MiXCR, TCRdb re-called the 5' RACE reads, giving one row per CDR3 protein. The sample records fewer than 300,000 distinct CDR3 sequences, 15% to 20% being singletons. The genes are TRBV6-2 or TRBV6-3 and TRBJ1-2; D remains unclear. This receptor was taken from a man aged 18-30 years who had mild COVID-19 (a few samples of this study predate the infection). Cell type and time point are not known. The source material was PBMCs or a T cell subset sorted from them (not recorded which). The CDR3 bases are TGTGCCAGCAGTTACTCGATAGATGTTCCCGGGGATGGCTACACCTTC. It translates to CASSYSIDVPGDGYTF.